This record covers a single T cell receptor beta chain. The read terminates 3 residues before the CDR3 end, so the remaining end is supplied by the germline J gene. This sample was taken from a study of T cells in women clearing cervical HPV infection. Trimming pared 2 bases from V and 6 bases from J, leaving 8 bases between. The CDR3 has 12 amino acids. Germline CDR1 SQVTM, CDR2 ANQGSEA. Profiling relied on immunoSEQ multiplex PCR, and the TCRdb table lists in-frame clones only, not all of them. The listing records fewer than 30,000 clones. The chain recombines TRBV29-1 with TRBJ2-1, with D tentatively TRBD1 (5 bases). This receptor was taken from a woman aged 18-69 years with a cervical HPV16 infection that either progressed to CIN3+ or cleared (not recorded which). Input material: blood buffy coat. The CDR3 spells CSVERGFNEQFF. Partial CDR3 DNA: TGCAGCGTTGAAAGGGGTTTCAATGAG.